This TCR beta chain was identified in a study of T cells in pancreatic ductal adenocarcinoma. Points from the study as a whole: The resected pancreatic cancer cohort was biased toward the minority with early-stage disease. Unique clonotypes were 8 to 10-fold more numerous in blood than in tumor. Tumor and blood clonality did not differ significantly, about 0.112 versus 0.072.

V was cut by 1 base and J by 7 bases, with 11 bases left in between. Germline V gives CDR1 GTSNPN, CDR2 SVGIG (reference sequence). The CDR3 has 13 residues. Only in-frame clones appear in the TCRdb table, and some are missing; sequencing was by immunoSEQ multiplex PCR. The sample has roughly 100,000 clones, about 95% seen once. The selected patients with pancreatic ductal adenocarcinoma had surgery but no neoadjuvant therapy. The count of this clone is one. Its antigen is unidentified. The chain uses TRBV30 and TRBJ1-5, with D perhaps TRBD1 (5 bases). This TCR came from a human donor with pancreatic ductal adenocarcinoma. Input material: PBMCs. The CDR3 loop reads CAWSGGGEQPQHF. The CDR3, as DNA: TGTGCCTGGAGTGGGGGGGGAGAACAGCCCCAGCATTTT.